Following are 18 T cell receptor beta chains from one sample sequenced in a study of shared clonotypes between healthy human individuals. The assay was immunoSEQ multiplex PCR, and TCRdb's table has in-frame clones only and misses some. This table has roughly 2,300,000 clones, 80% to 95% appearing once. The sequenced sample consisted of naive CD4+ T cells from PBMCs. Subset of the sample: CD45RA+ positively selected. These receptors all stem from a man aged 18 to 29 in good health. Some clones in this sample may be carry-over from other donors' samples.

This clone was seen just once. The CDR3 DNA reads TGTGCCAGCAGCTTCAGAACGGGAGTCGGGGAGCTGTTTTTT. It is translated as CASSFRTGVGELFF. This chain uses TRBV7-9 with TRBJ2-2; TRBD2 is a possible D gene (6 bases). The CDR3 has 14 amino acids. CDR1 is SEHNR, CDR2 FQNEAQ, per germline (reference sequence). V lost 3 bases to trimming and J lost 7 bases, with 12 bases between them.

V gene TRBV7-8 combines with J gene TRBJ1-4; D is uncertain. There are 14 residues in the CDR3. The V gene lost 1 base and the J gene lost 8 bases, with 11 bases spanning the gap. Germline loops: CDR1 SGHVS, CDR2 FQNEAQ. The CDR3 is CASSLGAGEEKLFF. As DNA, the CDR3 is TGTGCCAGCAGCTTAGGGGCCGGGGAAGAAAAACTGTTTTTT.

V usage is TRBV18 and J usage is TRBJ2-3, with TRBD1 matching over 8 bases. CDR1 and CDR2 (germline): KGHSH, LQKENI. J gave up 4 bases and V 4 bases, and 10 bases lay outside the gene matches. This CDR3 has 16 amino acids. CDR3 region: CASSQAQGAGADTQYF. The DNA of the CDR3 is TGTGCCAGCTCACAAGCGCAGGGGGCAGGGGCAGATACGCAGTATTTT.

The chain links TRBV19 to TRBJ2-2, with D perhaps TRBD1 (6 bases). The CDR3 extends over 13 amino acids. CDR1 is LNHDA and CDR2 is SQIVND in the germline V gene (reference sequence). The V end lost 6 bases, the J end lost 6 bases, and 11 bases lay between the germline ends. The CDR3 nucleotides read TGTGCCAGTAGACAGAGGGGGTCCGGGGAGCTGTTTTTT. It translates to CASRQRGSGELFF.

The chain links TRBV5-1 to TRBJ2-7; 10 bases fit TRBD1. V trimming: 7 bases; J trimming: 4 bases; junction bases outside the gene matches: 5. The CDR3 contains 13 residues. The V gene's germline CDR1 is SGHRS and CDR2 YFSETQ. CDR3 DNA: TGCGCCAGCGGCCGGGGACAGGGGTACGAGCAGTACTTC. It codes for CASGRGQGYEQYF.

The V call is TRBV5-4, the J call TRBJ2-5; 10 nucleotides agree with TRBD1. After removal of 6 bases from V and 5 bases from J, the junction contained 10 bases not matched to a gene. CDR1 is SGHNT and CDR2 is YYREEE in the germline V gene (reference sequence). The CDR3 has 15 amino acids. DNA for the CDR3: TGTGCCAGCACCCGACCCGACAGGGGGCCCGAGACCCAGTACTTC. It is translated as CASTRPDRGPETQYF. Looking up the rest from reference TRBV5-4 and TRBJ2-5 gives the full variable domain: ETGVTQSPTHLIKTRGQQVTLRCSSQSGHNTVSWYQQALGQGPQFIFQYYREEENGRGNFPPRFSGLQFPNYSSELNVNALELDDSALYLCASTRPDRGPETQYFGPGTRLLVL.

The chain combines TRBV7-3 with TRBJ2-3; TRBD2 matches at 10 bases. The CDR3 sequence is 19 residues long. V gave up 5 bases and J gave up 0 bases; unmatched junction bases: 14. Looked up from germline, CDR1 is SGHTA and CDR2 is FQGTGA. The CDR3 coding sequence is TGTGCCAGCAGCCCCAAAGGGAGCCCTAGCGGGAGCAGCACAGATACGCAGTATTTT. It encodes CASSPKGSPSGSSTDTQYF.

The chain is built from TRBV7-9 and TRBJ1-4; 7 positions match TRBD1. V dropped 2 bases and J dropped 2; count of bases not matched to a gene: 8. This CDR3 contains 17 residues. The germline V gene has CDR1 SEHNR and CDR2 FQNEAQ (reference sequence). The DNA for the CDR3 is TGTGCCAGCAGCTTATGGGGGAGGGACAGTACTAATGAAAAACTGTTTTTT. This codes for CASSLWGRDSTNEKLFF.

Concerning this clone itself: Distinct nucleotide sequences in the sample also encode this CDR3. The V call is TRBV5-1, the J call TRBJ2-3; no clear D gene. The CDR3 covers 12 residues. Trimming cost V 3 bases and J 2 bases, with 4 bases left between them. The germline CDR1 and CDR2 sequences are SGHRS and YFSETQ. Written as DNA, the CDR3 is TGCGCCAGCAGCTCAAACACAGATACGCAGTATTTT. Translating it yields CASSSNTDTQYF.

This chain uses TRBV30 with TRBJ1-3, with no clear D. V lost 3 bases and J lost 0, with 15 bases in between. CDR3 size: 16 residues. CDR1 and CDR2 (germline): GTSNPN, SVGIG (reference sequence). The CDR3 loop is CAWSRSRTDSGNTIYF. CDR3 coding DNA: TGTGCCTGGAGCCGATCCAGGACGGACTCTGGAAACACCATATATTTT. The entire variable domain, with the rest obtained from reference TRBV30 and TRBJ1-3, is as follows: SQTIHQWPATLVQPVGSPLSLECTVEGTSNPNLYWYRQAAGRGLQLLFYSVGIGQISSEVPQNLSASRPQDRQFILSSKKLLLSDSGFYLCAWSRSRTDSGNTIYFGEGSWLTVV.

The chain carries TRBV15 and TRBJ2-3; 7 bases line up with TRBD2. This CDR3 contains 19 residues. V lost 4 bases and J lost 0; bases outside the gene matches: 16. The germline gives CDR1 LNHNV, CDR2 YYDKDF (reference sequence). CDR3 sequence reads: CATSTRRASGTASTDTQYF. CDR3 nucleotide sequence: TGTGCCACCAGCACCCGCCGGGCTAGCGGAACCGCTAGCACAGATACGCAGTATTTT.

V gene TRBV19 combines with J gene TRBJ2-1, with 8 bases that match TRBD1. The CDR3 loop spans 14 amino acids. V gave up 7 bases and J gave up 7 bases; unmatched junction bases: 9. The V gene's germline CDR1 is LNHDA and CDR2 SQIVND (reference sequence). The CDR3 reads CASTPGGHKNEQFF. In nucleotides, the CDR3 is TGTGCCAGTACCCCAGGGGGCCATAAGAATGAGCAGTTCTTC.

V and J are TRBV9 and TRBJ2-6; a weak D match, TRBD2 (6 bases). The length of the CDR3 is 17 residues. The germline CDR1 and CDR2 sequences are SGDLS and YYNGEE. V was shortened by 3 bases and J by 0 bases, with 13 bases between the two germline ends. CDR3 sequence (DNA): TGTGCCAGCAGCGCCTTGGGCGGGACCTCTGGGGCCAACGTCCTGACTTTC. It encodes CASSALGGTSGANVLTF. The entire variable domain, with the rest obtained from reference TRBV9 and TRBJ2-6, is as follows: DSGVTQTPKHLITATGQRVTLRCSPRSGDLSVYWYQQSLDQGLQFLIQYYNGEERAKGNILERFSAQQFPDLHSELNLSSLELGDSALYFCASSALGGTSGANVLTFGAGSRLTVL.

Points on this clone: This specimen includes other DNA sequences encoding the same CDR3. The chain uses TRBV5-4 and TRBJ1-1, with 8 bases identical to TRBD1. Germline loops: CDR1 SGHNT, CDR2 YYREEE (reference sequence). The CDR3 length is 15 residues. The ends lost 0 bases at V and 1 base at J; junction bases unmatched: 2. DNA of the CDR3: TGTGCCAGCAGCTTGGGGGACAGGAGGAACACTGAAGCTTTCTTT. Translated: CASSLGDRRNTEAFF. Complete variable domain (other parts from reference TRBV5-4 and TRBJ1-1): ETGVTQSPTHLIKTRGQQVTLRCSSQSGHNTVSWYQQALGQGPQFIFQYYREEENGRGNFPPRFSGLQFPNYSSELNVNALELDDSALYLCASSLGDRRNTEAFFGQGTRLTVV.

Of note for this clone: The same CDR3 can be traced to other DNA sequences in this sample. The V gene is TRBV18, the J gene TRBJ2-7, with TRBD2 identical over 14 bases. V shed 6 bases, J shed 2 bases, and the junction held 3 bases outside the gene matches. The CDR3 is 15 amino acids. Germline CDR1 is KGHSH and CDR2 is LQKENI. The CDR3 coding sequence is TGTGCCAGCTCCCTGGGACTAGCGGGAGCCTACGAGCAGTACTTC. This translates into CASSLGLAGAYEQYF.

This rearrangement joins TRBV9 to TRBJ2-2, with D possibly being TRBD1 (6 bases). Trimming pared 4 bases from V and 6 bases from J, leaving 19 bases between. The CDR3 has 16 residues. Germline V gene data show CDR1 as SGDLS and CDR2 as YYNGEE. The chain's CDR3 is CASSNPRGVGAGELFF. The CDR3 DNA follows: TGTGCCAGCAGCAATCCCAGGGGAGTAGGCGCCGGGGAGCTGTTTTTT.

The rearrangement uses TRBV6-1 and TRBJ2-2, with D perhaps TRBD1 or TRBD2 (5 bases each). The CDR3 sequence is 15 residues long. V shed 4 bases and J shed 1 base, with 10 bases lying between them. Germline V lookup: CDR1 MNHNS, CDR2 SASEGT. CDR3 residues: CASSGGTRNTGELFF. Here the CDR3 DNA reads TGTGCCAGCAGTGGTGGGACCCGGAACACCGGGGAGCTGTTTTTT.

The J gene is TRBJ2-2, the V gene TRBV7-3; D tentatively reads TRBD1 or TRBD2 (5 bases each). CDR1 SGHTA and CDR2 FQGTGA come from the germline V gene. V was pared by 5 bases and J by 6 bases, with 13 bases between. The CDR3 is 14 residues long. The CDR3 coding sequence is TGTGCCAGCAGCCCAGGAAAGGGACCCGGGGAGCTGTTTTTT. Translation gives CASSPGKGPGELFF. Using reference TRBV7-3 and TRBJ2-2 for the parts outside the CDR3, the full variable domain is GAGVSQTPSNKVTEKGKYVELRCDPISGHTALYWYRQSLGQGPEFLIYFQGTGAADDSGLPNDRFFAVRPEGSVSTLKIQRTERGDSAVYLCASSPGKGPGELFFGEGSRLTVL.